Following are 4 T cell receptor beta chains from one sample sequenced in a study of CXCR3-negative and CXCR3-positive naive CD8 T cells. Through 5' RACE with UMI labels, the TRB cDNA libraries were prepared. TCRdb reprocessed the 5' RACE reads and keeps a single row for each CDR3 protein, giving no DNA. The sample totals over 40,000 distinct CDR3 sequences; its top ten clones hold around 1.9%. Sample: naive CXCR3- CD8+ T cells from blood. Noted subset: CD45RO-CCR7+CD27+CD95- naive CD8+ T cells lacking CXCR3 (TNR3-). These receptors originate from a human donor in good health. Some clones in this sample may be carry-over from other donors' samples.

The V call is TRBV12-3 or TRBV12-4, the J call TRBJ2-7. This CDR3 is built from 14 residues. The CDR3 loop reads CASRPNTRIYEQYF.

The rearrangement joins TRBV7-6 to TRBJ2-1; TCRdb's D gene call, TRBD2, goes unchecked for lack of DNA. This CDR3 has 17 amino acids. Germline V lookup: CDR1 SGHVS, CDR2 FNYEAQ. The CDR3: CASSSKLTSGRRNEQFF.

The chain uses TRBV7-3 and TRBJ2-3; TCRdb gives TRBD2 as the D gene, but with no DNA this cannot be confirmed. The CDR3 spans 15 residues. CDR1 and CDR2 from the germline V gene are SGHTA and FQGTGA. CDR3: CASSLAGLAANTQYF. Variable domain in full (rest from reference TRBV7-3 and TRBJ2-3): GAGVSQTPSNKVTEKGKYVELRCDPISGHTALYWYRQSLGQGPEFLIYFQGTGAADDSGLPNDRFFAVRPEGSVSTLKIQRTERGDSAVYLCASSLAGLAANTQYFGPGTRLTVL.

This chain joins TRBV10-3 and TRBJ1-5. The CDR3 covers 15 residues. Germline values: CDR1 ENHRY, CDR2 SYGVKD. CDR3: CAISDGSNWRQPQHF.